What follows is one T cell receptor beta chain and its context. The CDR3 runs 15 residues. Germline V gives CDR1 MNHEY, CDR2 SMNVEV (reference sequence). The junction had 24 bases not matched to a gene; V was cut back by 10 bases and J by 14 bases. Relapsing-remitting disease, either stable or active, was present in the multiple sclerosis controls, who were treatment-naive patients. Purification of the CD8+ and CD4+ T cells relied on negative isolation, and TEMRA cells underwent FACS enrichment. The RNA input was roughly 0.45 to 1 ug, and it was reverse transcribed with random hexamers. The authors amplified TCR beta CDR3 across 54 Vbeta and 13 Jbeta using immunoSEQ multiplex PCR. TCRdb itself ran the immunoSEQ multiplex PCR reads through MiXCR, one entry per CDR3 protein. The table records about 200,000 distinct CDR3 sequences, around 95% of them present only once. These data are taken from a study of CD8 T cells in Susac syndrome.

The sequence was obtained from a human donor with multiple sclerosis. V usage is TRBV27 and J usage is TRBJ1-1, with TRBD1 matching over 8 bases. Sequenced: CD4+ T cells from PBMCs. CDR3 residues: CATPLRGRAAEGAFF. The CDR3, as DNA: TGTGCCACCCCTCTCAGGGGGCGCGCTGCGGAGGGGGCGTTCTTT.